A single sample is the source of the 22 T cell receptor beta chains below, sequenced in a study of T cells in Graves' hyperthyroidism and ophthalmopathy. What was amplified from RNA transcripts were TCR beta CDR3 regions. Carried out on the TCR CDR3, a first-round RT-PCR used the HTBI primer set. TCRdb passed the multiplex PCR reads through MiXCR, listing each CDR3 protein once. The repertoire holds more than 350,000 distinct CDR3 sequences, with roughly 15% as singletons. Sequences were obtained from blood. These receptor sequences come from a woman aged 55-70 years with Graves' ophthalmopathy.

The sample holds a few counts of this clonotype. The chain links TRBV30 to TRBJ1-4, with a tentative D call TRBD1 (5 bases). From germline, CDR1 is GTSNPN and CDR2 SVGIG (reference sequence). The CDR3 loop spans 11 amino acids. Between the trimmed V and J ends, which lost 5 bases and 7 bases, there was a span of 8 bases. The CDR3 protein is CAWAGGEKLFF. DNA for the CDR3: TGTGCCTGGGCGGGGGGTGAAAAACTGTTTTTT.

This clonotype was recorded at least ten times. The chain has TRBV5-1 and TRBJ2-3, with 7 bases identical to TRBD2. Germline V gene lookup returns CDR1 SGHRS and CDR2 YFSETQ. The V gene end was trimmed by 6 bases and the J gene end by 0 bases; junction bases not matched to a gene: 13. The CDR3 has 17 amino acids. The CDR3 DNA reads as TGCGCCAGCACCCTTCGCTGGGCTAGCGGTAGCACAGATACGCAGTATTTT. This translates into CASTLRWASGSTDTQYF.

Only a few counts were recorded for this clonotype. V gene TRBV9 combines with J gene TRBJ2-1; D gene ambiguous. V lost 3 bases to trimming and J lost 2 bases, with 12 bases between them. This CDR3 contains 15 residues. The germline V gene has CDR1 SGDLS and CDR2 YYNGEE. CDR3 sequence (DNA): TGTGCCAGCAGCGCCAGGCCGGACCCCTACAATGAGCAGTTCTTC. It yields the protein CASSARPDPYNEQFF.

The CDR3 nucleotides are TGCGCCAGCATTGAGAGGAACACCGGGGAGCTGTTTTTT. It is translated as CASIERNTGELFF. J is TRBJ2-2 and V is TRBV5-1; D is uncertain. The CDR3 is 13 residues long. V was pared by 6 bases and J by 1 base, with 7 bases between. Germline CDR1 reads SGHRS; CDR2 reads YFSETQ.

This clonotype appeared many times. The chain couples TRBV24-1 to TRBJ2-5; 14 bases map to TRBD2. The CDR3 has 18 amino acids. V was pared by 4 bases and J by 5 bases, with 11 bases of the junction left unmatched. The germline V gene encodes CDR1 KGHDR and CDR2 SFDVKD. Here the CDR3 DNA reads TGTGCCACCAGTGACCGCGGACTAGCGGGAGGCCCCAGCGAGACCCAGTACTTC. It yields the protein CATSDRGLAGGPSETQYF.

This clonotype was counted ten times or more. The chain uses TRBV20-1 and TRBJ2-5; possible D gene TRBD1, 6 bases. The CDR3 spans 13 residues. The germline V gene has CDR1 DFQATT and CDR2 SNEGSKA (reference sequence). V lost 0 bases to trimming and J lost 2 bases, with 7 bases between them. CDR3: CSARDRGQETQYF. CDR3 DNA sequence: TGCAGTGCTAGAGACAGGGGTCAAGAGACCCAGTACTTC.

This clonotype has more than one count but fewer than ten. The V and J genes are TRBV6-1 and TRBJ2-1; no reliable D call. V was clipped by 5 bases and J by 9 bases, with 17 bases between them. Germline CDR1 is MNHNS and CDR2 is SASEGT. This CDR3 has 14 amino acids. The CDR3 DNA reads TGTGCCAGCAGTTATGCCGGTTTAGGCGGTGAGCAGTTCTTC. This encodes CASSYAGLGGEQFF.

The chain is built from TRBV28 and TRBJ2-2; D is uncertain. Germline V gene lookup returns CDR1 MDHEN and CDR2 SYDVKM. The CDR3 spans 18 residues. Deletions cut 8 bases from V and 1 base from J, with 23 bases between. CDR3 nucleotides: TGTGCCAGCGGATTGAACTCGGGTGGATGGAGGAACACCGGGGAGCTGTTTTTT. Protein sequence: CASGLNSGGWRNTGELFF.

This clonotype was detected many times. This rearrangement joins TRBV28 to TRBJ2-1; TRBD2 matches at 13 bases. Germline CDR1 MDHEN, CDR2 SYDVKM. V gave up 0 bases and J gave up 4 bases; unmatched junction bases: 0. This CDR3 has 16 residues. The CDR3: CASSLWGLAGYNEQFF. CDR3 coding DNA: TGTGCCAGCAGTTTATGGGGACTAGCGGGATACAATGAGCAGTTCTTC.

This clonotype has a count of ten or more. V gene TRBV2 combines with J gene TRBJ2-1; D possibly corresponds to TRBD2 (5 bases). The CDR3 is 16 amino acids. Trimming left V 0 bases short and J 4 bases short, with 13 bases between. CDR1 is SNHLY, CDR2 FYNNEI, per germline. The CDR3 coding sequence is TGTGCCAGCAGTGAAGCGCCCCTGCGGGTGTACAATGAGCAGTTCTTC. Residues: CASSEAPLRVYNEQFF.

In its sample, this clonotype was seen once. The chain employs TRBV27 and TRBJ1-1; TRBD1 matches at 9 bases. From germline, CDR1 is MNHEY and CDR2 SMNVEV (reference sequence). CDR3 length equals 14 residues. Losses at the gene ends were 7 bases for V and 1 base for J; bases not matched to a gene: 4. This CDR3 is CASIKQGANTEAFF. The DNA for the CDR3 is TGTGCCAGCATCAAACAGGGGGCGAACACTGAAGCTTTCTTT.

This clonotype was found many times. The V and J genes are TRBV5-1 and TRBJ2-1, with 8 nucleotides matching TRBD2. The V gene end was trimmed by 0 bases and the J gene end by 2 bases; junction bases not matched to a gene: 4. Germline CDR1 and CDR2: SGHRS and YFSETQ. The CDR3 length is 16 residues. The CDR3 region has the DNA TGCGCCAGCAGCTTGGGGGTCGGGAGGGCCTACAATGAGCAGTTCTTC. The encoded protein is CASSLGVGRAYNEQFF.

The chain is built from TRBV12-3 or TRBV12-4 and TRBJ1-2; weak D call: TRBD1 (6 bases). This CDR3 has 15 residues. The V and J ends lost 4 bases and 4 bases respectively, with 16 bases between them. CDR3 in DNA: TGTGCCAGCAGTTCTGACAGGCTAACTTGCTATGGCTACACCTTC. Amino acid sequence: CASSSDRLTCYGYTF.

V gene TRBV2 combines with J gene TRBJ2-7; TRBD2 aligns across 7 bases. Germline V gene data show CDR1 as SNHLY and CDR2 as FYNNEI. The CDR3 length is 18 residues. V gave up 5 bases and J gave up 6 bases; unmatched junction bases: 22. The CDR3 loop is CASSFRDYIRKADSEQYF. The CDR3, as DNA: TGTGCCAGCAGTTTCCGGGACTATATTCGGAAGGCGGATTCCGAGCAGTACTTC.

Ten or more counts support this clonotype. The rearrangement links TRBV28 to TRBJ2-7; a weak D match, TRBD2 (5 bases). Germline assignment: CDR1 MDHEN and CDR2 SYDVKM. This CDR3 spans 17 amino acids. Deletions cut 5 bases from V and 3 bases from J, with 23 bases between. CDR3 sequence (DNA): TGTGCCAGCAGTCCGTTAAGGACTCAGAATCAAGTCTACGAGCAGTACTTC. Translation: CASSPLRTQNQVYEQYF.

This clonotype has only a few counts. The rearrangement joins TRBV7-2 to TRBJ2-3, with 7 bases fitting TRBD2. From germline, CDR1 is SGHTA and CDR2 FQGNSA. The CDR3 contains 15 residues. After removal of 2 bases from V and 5 bases from J, the junction contained 7 bases not matched to a gene. The CDR3 sequence is CASSLLIAGIDTQYF. The DNA for the CDR3 is TGTGCCAGCAGCTTATTAATAGCGGGTATAGATACGCAGTATTTT.

This clonotype was seen ten or more times. The chain recombines TRBV5-6 with TRBJ2-1; the D gene is possibly TRBD2 (6 bases). The ends were cut back, 3 bases at V and 3 bases at J, with 10 bases in the middle. Germline lookup yields CDR1 SGHDT and CDR2 YYEEEE. The CDR3 covers 14 residues. The CDR3 protein is CASSSGRFYNEQFF. The CDR3 DNA reads as TGTGCCAGCAGCTCGGGGAGGTTCTACAATGAGCAGTTCTTC.

This clonotype was picked up many times. The genes are TRBV20-1 and TRBJ2-3, with 12 bases lining up with TRBD2. The trim removed 0 bases at V and 6 bases at J, leaving 7 bases unmatched. The V gene's germline CDR1 is DFQATT and CDR2 SNEGSKA (reference sequence). This CDR3 spans 16 amino acids. CDR3 sequence (DNA): TGCAGTGCTAGAGAAGCTAGCGGGAGGGCCAGGGATACGCAGTATTTT. This gives the protein CSAREASGRARDTQYF.

A word on this clonotype: A read error may explain this, as a much larger clone is one base away. V gene TRBV28 combines with J gene TRBJ2-7; 14 positions agree with TRBD2. Losses at the gene ends were 5 bases for V and 0 bases for J; bases not matched to a gene: 9. The CDR3 runs to 18 residues. Germline V gives CDR1 MDHEN, CDR2 SYDVKM. CDR3 coding DNA: TGTGCCAGCAGTCCGTCGGGGACTAGCGGGAGTCTCTCCTACGAGCAGTACTTC. It encodes CASSPSGTSGSLSYEQYF.

In this sample, this clonotype turned up a few times. The rearrangement links TRBV5-4 to TRBJ2-1; TRBD2 aligns across 10 bases. The CDR3 runs 17 residues. The V segment lost 4 bases and the J segment 3 bases; nucleotides outside the gene matches: 10. CDR1 is SGHNT, CDR2 YYREEE, per germline (reference sequence). The CDR3 here is CASSPPEREGDYNEQFF. The CDR3 DNA follows: TGTGCCAGCAGCCCCCCCGAGCGGGAGGGGGACTACAATGAGCAGTTCTTC.

This clonotype showed up just a few times. The V gene is TRBV6-1, the J gene TRBJ2-1; D might be TRBD1 or TRBD2, each matching 7 bases. The germline V gene encodes CDR1 MNHNS and CDR2 SASEGT. Trimming stripped 6 bases from V and 5 bases from J, with 23 bases between. The CDR3 is 17 residues long. The CDR3 DNA follows: TGTGCCAGCAGCAAGCTAGTCCGGACTAGGGGGCACAATGAGCAGTTCTTC. As protein: CASSKLVRTRGHNEQFF.

The V call is TRBV9, the J call TRBJ2-3, with 13 bases lining up with TRBD2. The CDR3 runs 20 residues. Losses at the gene ends were 4 bases for V and 7 bases for J; bases not matched to a gene: 21. Germline CDR1 SGDLS, CDR2 YYNGEE. The CDR3 sequence is CASSPLRAGTSGEGTYTQYF. The CDR3 nucleotides read TGTGCCAGCAGCCCTCTCCGAGCCGGGACTAGCGGGGAGGGGACTTATACGCAGTATTTT. Together with reference TRBV9 and TRBJ2-3, the CDR3 gives the full variable domain: DSGVTQTPKHLITATGQRVTLRCSPRSGDLSVYWYQQSLDQGLQFLIQYYNGEERAKGNILERFSAQQFPDLHSELNLSSLELGDSALYFCASSPLRAGTSGEGTYTQYFGPGTRLTVL.